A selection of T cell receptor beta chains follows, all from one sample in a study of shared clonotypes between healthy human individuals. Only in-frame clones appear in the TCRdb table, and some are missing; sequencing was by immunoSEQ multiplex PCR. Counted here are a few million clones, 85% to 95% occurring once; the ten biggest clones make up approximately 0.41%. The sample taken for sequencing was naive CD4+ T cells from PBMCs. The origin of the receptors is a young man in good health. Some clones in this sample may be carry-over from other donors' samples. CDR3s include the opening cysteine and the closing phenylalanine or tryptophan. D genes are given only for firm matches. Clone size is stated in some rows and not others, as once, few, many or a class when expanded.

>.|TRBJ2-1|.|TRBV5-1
TGCGCCAGCAGGATACTACCGGCAGTGTGGAATGAGCAGTTCTTC
CASRILPAVWNEQFF
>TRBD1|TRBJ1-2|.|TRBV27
TGTGCCAGCAGTTTTGAGCTCTCGCCCCTAGGGGGCCTAGGCGGTGGCTACACCTTC
CASSFELSPLGGLGGGYTF
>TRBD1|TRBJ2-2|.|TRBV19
TGTGCCAGTAGTATAAGGGGGCTGGGCGGGGAGCTGTTTTTT
CASSIRGLGGELFF
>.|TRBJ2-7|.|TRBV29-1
TGCAGCGTTTCGAAAAGCTCCTACGAGCAGTACTTC
CSVSKSSYEQYF
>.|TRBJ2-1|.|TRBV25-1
TGTGCCAGCAGTGCCAGGGGCGATGAGCAGTTCTTC
CASSARGDEQFF
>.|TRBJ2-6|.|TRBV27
TGTGCCAGCAGTTCGACAGGTACCCGCTCTGGGGCCAACGTCCTGACTTTC
CASSSTGTRSGANVLTF
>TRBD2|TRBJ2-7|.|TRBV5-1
TGCGCCAGCAGCGACTTGACTAGCCCGGGGGGCGAGCAGTACTTC
CASSDLTSPGGEQYF
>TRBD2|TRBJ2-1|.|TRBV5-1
TGCGCCAGCAGCTTGGCCCCCGGGACTAGCAATGAGCAGTTCTTC
CASSLAPGTSNEQFF
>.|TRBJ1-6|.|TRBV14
TGTGCCAGCAGCCAACGGCGCGGGTCACCCCTCCACTTT
CASSQRRGSPLHF
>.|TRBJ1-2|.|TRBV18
TGTGCCAGCTCACCACAACAGGGCGATGGCTACACCTTC
CASSPQQGDGYTF
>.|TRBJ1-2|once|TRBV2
TGTGCCAGCAAAGGTTTAGGGTCTGACTATGGCTACACCTTC
CASKGLGSDYGYTF
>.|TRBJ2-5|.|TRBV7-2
TGTGCCAGCAGCTTAGTAGGGGGAGGAGAGACCCAGTACTTC
CASSLVGGGETQYF
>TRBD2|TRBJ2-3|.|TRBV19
TGTGCCAGTAGTATAGACGGGGCGGGAGCGTCCCCAGATACGCAGTATTTT
CASSIDGAGASPDTQYF
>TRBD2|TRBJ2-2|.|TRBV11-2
TGTGCCAGCAGCTCACTAGCGGGAGAGTCCACCGGGGAGCTGTTTTTT
CASSSLAGESTGELFF
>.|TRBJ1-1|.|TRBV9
TGTGCCAGCAGCGCCACAGACAGGCTGAAGAACACTGAAGCTTTCTTT
CASSATDRLKNTEAFF
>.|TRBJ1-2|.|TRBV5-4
TGTGCCAGCAGCTTACCCAGGACCTATGGCTACACCTTC
CASSLPRTYGYTF
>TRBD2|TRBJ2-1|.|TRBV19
TGTGCCAGTAGTGTACAACTAGCGGGGAGGGCTCATGAGCAGTTCTTC
CASSVQLAGRAHEQFF
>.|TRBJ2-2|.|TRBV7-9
TGTGCCAGCAGTCGACAGATGAACACCGGGGAGCTGTTTTTT
CASSRQMNTGELFF
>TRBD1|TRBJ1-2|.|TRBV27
TGTGCCAGCAGTCCCCGGACAGGGGGAGGTTATGGCTACACCTTC
CASSPRTGGGYGYTF
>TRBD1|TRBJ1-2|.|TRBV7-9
TGTGCCAGCAGCTTAGTCGGGACAGGGAACTATGGCTACACCTTC
CASSLVGTGNYGYTF
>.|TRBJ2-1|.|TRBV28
TGTGCCAGCGAGGGGTATTCCTACAATGAGCAGTTCTTC
CASEGYSYNEQFF
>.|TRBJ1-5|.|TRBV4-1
TGCGCCAGCAGACAAGGGACCGATGTCGGGCAGCCCCAGCATTTT
CASRQGTDVGQPQHF
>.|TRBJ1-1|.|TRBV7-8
TGTGCCAGCAGCGGGGACTATGTAGCTGAAGCTTTCTTT
CASSGDYVAEAFF
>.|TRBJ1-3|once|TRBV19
TGTGCCAGTAGTTGGCAGGGGCTCTCTGGAAACACCATATATTTT
CASSWQGLSGNTIYF
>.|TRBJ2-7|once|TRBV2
TGTGCCAGCAACACAGGTCTCCCCCCCTACGAGCAGTACTTC
CASNTGLPPYEQYF
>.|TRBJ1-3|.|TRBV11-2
TGTGCCAGCAGCCCACGTCGGGGAGAAGGTGACACCATATATTTT
CASSPRRGEGDTIYF
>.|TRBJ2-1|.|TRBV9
TGTGCCAGCACCCAAGGGGGGGGACTTTACAATGAGCAGTTCTTC
CASTQGGGLYNEQFF
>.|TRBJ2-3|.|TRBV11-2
TGTGCCAGCAGCTTACTTCGGGCAGATACGCAGTATTTT
CASSLLRADTQYF
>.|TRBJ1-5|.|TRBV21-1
TGTGCCAGCAGATTAACAGGGTCTAGGCCACCCTCACGTCAGCCCCAGCATTTT
CASRLTGSRPPSRQPQHF
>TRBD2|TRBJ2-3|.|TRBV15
TGTGCCACCAGCAGAGAGCTAGCGGGAGGGTCAGATACGCAGTATTTT
CATSRELAGGSDTQYF
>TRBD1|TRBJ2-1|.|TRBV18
TGTGCCAGCTCCTTTCCGGGACAGGGGGCCATTGAGCAGTTCTTC
CASSFPGQGAIEQFF
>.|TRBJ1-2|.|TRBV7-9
TGTGCCAGCAGCTATGTATTGGCAGGAGGAGGCTACACCTTC
CASSYVLAGGGYTF
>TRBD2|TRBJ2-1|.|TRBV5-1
TGCGCCAGCAGCTCGACTAGCGGGAGGACTGACAATGAGCAGTTCTTC
CASSSTSGRTDNEQFF
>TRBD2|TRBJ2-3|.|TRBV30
TGTGCCTGGAGTAATGGGGCTAGCGGGAGCACAGATACGCAGTATTTT
CAWSNGASGSTDTQYF
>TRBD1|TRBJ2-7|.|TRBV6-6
TGTGCCAGCAGTTCGACCGGGACAGGGGGATTCCACGAGCAGTACTTC
CASSSTGTGGFHEQYF
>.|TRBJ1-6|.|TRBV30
TGTGCCTGGAGTGTAAGCCGCGGGGGGTATAATTCACCCCTCCACTTT
CAWSVSRGGYNSPLHF
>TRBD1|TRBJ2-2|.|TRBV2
TGTGCCAGCAGCCTCGGGACAGTCCACACCGGGGAGCTGTTTTTT
CASSLGTVHTGELFF
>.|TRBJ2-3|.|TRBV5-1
TGCGCCAGCTCCCAGATTTACGAAGCAGATACGCAGTATTTT
CASSQIYEADTQYF
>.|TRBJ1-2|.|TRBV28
TGTGCCAGCAGTTCCAGCGGGGCAGGCTATGGCTACACCTTC
CASSSSGAGYGYTF
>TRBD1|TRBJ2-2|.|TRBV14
TGTGCCAGCAGCCCCGGACAGGTATACACCGGGGAGCTGTTTTTT
CASSPGQVYTGELFF
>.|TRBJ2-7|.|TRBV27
TGTGCCAGCAGTTTATCCGGCTGGAGCTCCTACGAGCAGTACTTC
CASSLSGWSSYEQYF
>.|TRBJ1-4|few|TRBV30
TGTGCCTGGAGTGCTAGGACAGTGAATGAAAAACTGTTTTTT
CAWSARTVNEKLFF
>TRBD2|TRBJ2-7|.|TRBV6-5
TGTGCCAGCGCGACTAGCGGGAGTATCTCCTACGAGCAGTACTTC
CASATSGSISYEQYF
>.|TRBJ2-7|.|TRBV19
TGTGCCAGTAGTCCCCAGACCAATTCCTACGAGCAGTACTTC
CASSPQTNSYEQYF
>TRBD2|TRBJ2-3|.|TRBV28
TGTGCCAGCAGTTTAGCGGGAGGGGATACGCAGTATTTT
CASSLAGGDTQYF
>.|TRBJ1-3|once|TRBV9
TGTGCCAGCAGCGAGGGACACGGGGGAAACACCATATATTTT
CASSEGHGGNTIYF
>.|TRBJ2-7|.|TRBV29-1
TGCAGCGTTGAACGGGACGGCTTAAGGAACGAGCAGTACTTC
CSVERDGLRNEQYF
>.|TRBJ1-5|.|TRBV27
TGTGCCAGCAGTTTCCCGACAGGTCTAAGCAATCAGCCCCAGCATTTT
CASSFPTGLSNQPQHF
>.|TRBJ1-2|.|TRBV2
TGTGCCAGCACTCAGGGAAGGGAAGGTGGCTACACCTTC
CASTQGREGGYTF
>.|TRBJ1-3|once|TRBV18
TGTGCCAGCTCACTTACGACAGGCTCCTCTGGAAACACCATATATTTT
CASSLTTGSSGNTIYF
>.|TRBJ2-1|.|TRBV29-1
TGCAGCGTTGAGTCGAGGGTTCCCTACAATGAGCAGTTCTTC
CSVESRVPYNEQFF
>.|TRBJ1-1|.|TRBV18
TGTGCCAGCTCACAAGACAGGAGCGCTGAAGCTTTCTTT
CASSQDRSAEAFF
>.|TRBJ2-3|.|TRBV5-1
TGCGCCAGCAGCTTGGACAGCACAGATACGCAGTATTTT
CASSLDSTDTQYF
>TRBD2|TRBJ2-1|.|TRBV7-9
TGTGCCAGCACCCCCACTAGCGGGCCCACCCCTGGGGATGAGCAGTTCTTC
CASTPTSGPTPGDEQFF
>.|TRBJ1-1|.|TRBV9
TGTGCCAGCAGCGTAGAGGTAGACGAAGGGAGTTCGGGCGCTTTCTTT
CASSVEVDEGSSGAFF
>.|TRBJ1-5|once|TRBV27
TGTGCCAGCAGTCCAACAAGGGAGTATCAGCCCCAGCATTTT
CASSPTREYQPQHF
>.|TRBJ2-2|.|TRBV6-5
TGTGCCAGCACCCCCCTCGGGGAGAAGGCCGGGGAGCTGTTTTTT
CASTPLGEKAGELFF
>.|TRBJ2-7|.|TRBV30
TGTGCCTGGAGTGTAGGGCAGTACTACGAGCAGTACTTC
CAWSVGQYYEQYF
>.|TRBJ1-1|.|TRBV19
TGTGCCAGTAGTATAGGAGTAAGGGGGAGGGGATCATGGACTGAAGCTTTCTTT
CASSIGVRGRGSWTEAFF